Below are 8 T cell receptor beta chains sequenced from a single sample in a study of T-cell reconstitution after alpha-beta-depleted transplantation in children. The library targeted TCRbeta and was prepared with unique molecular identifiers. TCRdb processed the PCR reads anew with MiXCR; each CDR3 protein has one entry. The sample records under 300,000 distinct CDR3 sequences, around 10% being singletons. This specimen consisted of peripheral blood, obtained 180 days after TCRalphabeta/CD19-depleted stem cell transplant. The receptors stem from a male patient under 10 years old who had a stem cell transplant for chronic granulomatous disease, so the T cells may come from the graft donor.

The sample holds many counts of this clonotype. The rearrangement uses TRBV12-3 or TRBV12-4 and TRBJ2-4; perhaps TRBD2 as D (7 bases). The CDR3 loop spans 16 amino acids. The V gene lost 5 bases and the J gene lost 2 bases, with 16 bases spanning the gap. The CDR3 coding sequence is TGTGCCAGCAGTAGGGGGGGGAGGGAGACCAAAAACATTCAGTACTTC. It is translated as CASSRGGRETKNIQYF.

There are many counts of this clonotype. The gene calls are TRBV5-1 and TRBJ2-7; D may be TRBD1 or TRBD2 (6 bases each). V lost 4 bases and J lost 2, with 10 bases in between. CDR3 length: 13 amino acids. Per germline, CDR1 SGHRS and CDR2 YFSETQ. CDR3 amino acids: CASSGGHPYEQYF. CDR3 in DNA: TGCGCCAGCAGCGGGGGGCATCCCTACGAGCAGTACTTC.

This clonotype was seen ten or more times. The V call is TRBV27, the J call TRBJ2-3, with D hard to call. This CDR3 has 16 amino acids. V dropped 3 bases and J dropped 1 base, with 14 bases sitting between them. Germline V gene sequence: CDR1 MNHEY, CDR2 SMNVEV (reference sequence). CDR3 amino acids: CASSFFPLRGTDTQYF. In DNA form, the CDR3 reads TGTGCCAGCAGTTTCTTCCCCCTCCGGGGCACAGATACGCAGTATTTT.

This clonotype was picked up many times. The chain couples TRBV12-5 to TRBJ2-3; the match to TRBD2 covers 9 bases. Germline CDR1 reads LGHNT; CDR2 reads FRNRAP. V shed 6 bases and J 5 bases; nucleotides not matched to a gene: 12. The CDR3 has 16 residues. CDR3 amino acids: CASGPLAGGPGDTQYF. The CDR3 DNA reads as TGTGCTAGTGGACCTCTTGCGGGGGGGCCAGGAGATACGCAGTATTTT. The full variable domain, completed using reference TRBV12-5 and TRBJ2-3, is DARVTQTPRHKVTEMGQEVTMRCQPILGHNTVFWYRQTMMQGLELLAYFRNRAPLDDSGMPKDRFSAEMPDATLATLKIQPSEPRDSAVYFCASGPLAGGPGDTQYFGPGTRLTVL.

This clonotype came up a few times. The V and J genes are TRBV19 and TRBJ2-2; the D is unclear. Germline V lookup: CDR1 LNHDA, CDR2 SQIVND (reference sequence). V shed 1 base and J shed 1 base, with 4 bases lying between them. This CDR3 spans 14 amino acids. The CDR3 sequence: CASSIVMNTGELFF. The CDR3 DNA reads TGTGCCAGTAGTATAGTCATGAACACCGGGGAGCTGTTTTTT.

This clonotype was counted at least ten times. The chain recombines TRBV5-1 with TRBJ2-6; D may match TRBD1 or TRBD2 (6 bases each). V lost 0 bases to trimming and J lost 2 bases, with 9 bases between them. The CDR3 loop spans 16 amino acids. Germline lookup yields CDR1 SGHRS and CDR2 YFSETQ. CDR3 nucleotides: TGCGCCAGCAGCTTGGATGGGGGGCCTGGGGCCAACGTCCTGACTTTC. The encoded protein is CASSLDGGPGANVLTF.

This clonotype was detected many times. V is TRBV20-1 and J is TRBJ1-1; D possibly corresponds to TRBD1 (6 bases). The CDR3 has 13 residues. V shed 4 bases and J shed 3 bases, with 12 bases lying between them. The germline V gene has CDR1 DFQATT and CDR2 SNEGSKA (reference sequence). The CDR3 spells CSANPRGDTEAFF. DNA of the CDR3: TGCAGTGCTAACCCCAGGGGTGACACTGAAGCTTTCTTT.

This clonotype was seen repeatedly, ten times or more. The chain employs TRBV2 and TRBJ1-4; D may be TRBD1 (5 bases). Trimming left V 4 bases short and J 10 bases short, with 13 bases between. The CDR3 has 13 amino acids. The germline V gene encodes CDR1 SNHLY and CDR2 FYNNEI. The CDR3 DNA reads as TGTGCCAGCAGTGGCGGAGGGGACGGAAAACTGTTTTTT. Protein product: CASSGGGDGKLFF.